Following are 31 T cell receptor beta chains from one sample sequenced in a study of T-cell reconstitution after alpha-beta-depleted transplantation in children. Preparation of the TCRbeta library involved a method that used unique molecular identifiers. TCRdb fed the PCR reads into MiXCR, producing one record per CDR3 protein. Of a few hundred thousand distinct CDR3 sequences detected, 9.7% appear once; the ten largest clones hold about 4.8%. Sequencing used PBMCs from the stem cell graft donor, obtained from the stem cell graft. Receptors originate from a human donor who donated a stem cell graft to a child with SCID.

At least ten counts were recorded for this clonotype. J is TRBJ2-3 and V is TRBV29-1; D is unclear. This CDR3 has 13 residues. Germline CDR1 SQVTM, CDR2 ANQGSEA. Trimming removed 3 bases at V and 5 bases at J, with 12 bases between. The DNA of the CDR3 is TGCAGCGTTGAGTATACGCCCCGAGATACGCAGTATTTT. Its translation: CSVEYTPRDTQYF.

This clonotype was detected ten times or more. V gene TRBV21-1 combines with J gene TRBJ1-2; the DNA was not used to check the table's D call, TRBD1. TRBV21-1 is an annotated pseudogene. This CDR3 is 14 amino acids long. CDR3 sequence reads: CASSKEDREHGYTF. As DNA, the CDR3 is TGTGCCAGCAGCAAAGAGGACAGGGAGCATGGCTACACCTTC.

Many counts were recorded for this clonotype. CDR3 nucleotides: TGTGCCAGCTCACCCGGGGGAGACCAACCCCAGCATTTT. As protein: CASSPGGDQPQHF. The gene calls are TRBV18 and TRBJ1-5; tentatively, D is TRBD1 (5 bases). This CDR3 has 13 residues. The germline V and J ends were trimmed by 3 bases and 10 bases, with 13 bases remaining between them. Per the germline V gene, CDR1 is KGHSH and CDR2 is LQKENI.

This clonotype has only a few counts. The chain links TRBV19 to TRBJ1-2; D uncertain. Germline lookup yields CDR1 LNHDA and CDR2 SQIVND (reference sequence). This CDR3 comprises 12 residues. Trimming left V 9 bases short and J 7 bases short, with 15 bases between. Here the CDR3 DNA reads TGTGCCAGCGAAACCCTCCCGGGTGGCTACACCTTC. Translation: CASETLPGGYTF.

This clonotype has just a few counts. The rearrangement links TRBV5-6 to TRBJ1-6, with TRBD1 matching over 8 bases. The V gene end was trimmed by 0 bases and the J gene end by 9 bases; junction bases not matched to a gene: 17. CDR1 SGHDT and CDR2 YYEEEE come from the germline V gene. The CDR3 runs 19 residues. DNA of the CDR3: TGTGCCAGCAGCTTGGCCCACCTGGATAAGTGGGACAGGCCTTCACCCCTCCACTTT. It translates to CASSLAHLDKWDRPSPLHF.

The sample holds many counts of this clonotype. V gene TRBV20-1 combines with J gene TRBJ2-5, with 14 bases matching TRBD2. CDR3 size: 14 residues. CDR1 and CDR2 (germline): DFQATT, SNEGSKA (reference sequence). V gave up 6 bases and J gave up 2 bases; unmatched junction bases: 2. In DNA, the CDR3 is TGCAGTGCGCGGACTAGCGGGGGGCAAGAGACCCAGTACTTC. This translates into CSARTSGGQETQYF.

Ten or more counts support this clonotype. The gene calls are TRBV2 and TRBJ2-1; 13 bases are a match to TRBD2. Germline CDR1 and CDR2: SNHLY and FYNNEI. The CDR3 runs to 17 residues. Germline trimming cut 5 bases from V and 4 bases from J; bases unmatched to any gene: 8. CDR3 in amino acids: CASSFSGLAGVYNEQFF. CDR3 nucleotide sequence: TGTGCCAGCAGTTTCTCTGGACTAGCGGGGGTTTACAATGAGCAGTTCTTC. The full variable domain, completed using reference TRBV2 and TRBJ2-1, is EPEVTQTPSHQVTQMGQEVILRCVPISNHLYFYWYRQILGQKVEFLVSFYNNEISEKSEIFDDQFSVERPDGSNFTLKIRSTKLEDSAMYFCASSFSGLAGVYNEQFFGPGTRLTVL.

This clonotype was detected only a few times. CDR3 nucleotide sequence: TGTGCCAGCAGCTTTGGGGCAGACAATGAGCAGTTCTTC. It translates to CASSFGADNEQFF. The gene calls are TRBV7-9 and TRBJ2-1; weak D call: TRBD1 (5 bases). The germline V gene has CDR1 SEHNR and CDR2 FQNEAQ (reference sequence). The ends were cut back, 3 bases at V and 5 bases at J, with 8 bases in the middle. The CDR3 covers 13 residues.

At least ten counts were recorded for this clonotype. The chain joins TRBV5-5 to TRBJ1-1; D may be TRBD1 (5 bases). The V gene lost 1 base and the J gene lost 4 bases, with 14 bases spanning the gap. CDR3 length: 15 amino acids. CDR1 SGHKS and CDR2 YYEKEE come from the germline V gene (reference sequence). DNA for the CDR3: TGTGCCAGCAGCTTGTTCGGGGGTTGGGCCACTGAAGCTTTCTTT. Its protein product is CASSLFGGWATEAFF.

This clonotype appeared a few times. This chain joins TRBV25-1 and TRBJ1-3; 8 bases fit TRBD1. V was clipped by 2 bases and J by 7 bases; unmatched bases: 10. The length of the CDR3 is 16 residues. Germline V CDR1 and CDR2: MGHDK, SYGVNS. This chain's CDR3 is CASSEQPRTGINTIYF. The CDR3 coding sequence is TGTGCCAGCAGTGAACAACCCCGGACAGGGATTAACACCATATATTTT.

In this sample, this clonotype turned up many times. This chain connects TRBV7-2 to TRBJ1-5; tentatively, D is TRBD1 (5 bases). Germline CDR1 is SGHTA and CDR2 is FQGNSA. The CDR3 loop spans 14 amino acids. V shed 2 bases and J shed 2 bases, with 7 bases lying between them. CDR3 DNA sequence: TGTGCCAGCAGCTTAAGGGACGGCAATCAGCCCCAGCATTTT. Translating gives CASSLRDGNQPQHF.

This clonotype was observed many times. J is TRBJ2-1 and V is TRBV7-2; 9 bases line up with TRBD1. The V gene's germline CDR1 is SGHTA and CDR2 FQGNSA. J lost 7 bases, V lost 5 bases, and 9 bases had no gene match. The CDR3 covers 15 residues. The CDR3 here is CASSHPGQGLNEQFF. CDR3 coding DNA: TGTGCCAGCAGCCATCCGGGACAGGGCTTAAATGAGCAGTTCTTC.

The sample holds a few counts of this clonotype. The chain joins TRBV6-5 to TRBJ1-5, with 7 bases identical to TRBD1. The junction had 7 bases not matched to a gene; V was cut back by 7 bases and J by 7 bases. CDR3 length equals 13 residues. Germline V gene data show CDR1 as MNHEY and CDR2 as SVGAGI. CDR3 sequence reads: CASKPLGGQPQHF. The DNA for the CDR3 is TGTGCCAGCAAACCCTTAGGGGGCCAGCCCCAGCATTTT.

This clonotype was seen many times. The chain joins TRBV9 to TRBJ1-6; D not resolved. Germline values: CDR1 SGDLS, CDR2 YYNGEE. The CDR3 is made up of 16 amino acids. With 7 bases removed from V and 8 bases from J, the gap between germline ends came to 22 bases. The CDR3 bases are TGTGCCAGCGCCCGCCGGGCATCCCGAGGAGATTCACCCCTCCACTTT. It specifies CASARRASRGDSPLHF. Based on the CDR3 plus reference TRBV9 and TRBJ1-6, the full variable domain is DSGVTQTPKHLITATGQRVTLRCSPRSGDLSVYWYQQSLDQGLQFLIQYYNGEERAKGNILERFSAQQFPDLHSELNLSSLELGDSALYFCASARRASRGDSPLHFGNGTRLTVT.

This clonotype has just a few counts. This chain uses TRBV10-1 with TRBJ2-3; no reliable D call. The CDR3 loop spans 16 amino acids. Germline values: CDR1 WNHNN, CDR2 SYGVQD (reference sequence). V lost 3 bases and J 0 bases, leaving 13 bases between the germline ends. The CDR3 reads CASSDVSFLSTDTQYF. CDR3 nucleotide sequence: TGCGCCAGCAGTGACGTTTCTTTCCTTAGCACAGATACGCAGTATTTT.

The sample holds many counts of this clonotype. The chain combines TRBV20-1 with TRBJ1-1; the D gene is possibly TRBD1 (5 bases). This CDR3 spans 15 amino acids. Trimming took off 3 bases at V and 4 bases at J, with 18 bases between the two ends. Per germline, CDR1 DFQATT and CDR2 SNEGSKA (reference sequence). DNA of the CDR3: TGCAGTGCTAGGGAGGCAGGGCCCGGTAGCACTGAAGCTTTCTTT. Translated: CSAREAGPGSTEAFF.

This clonotype was observed a handful of times. The rearrangement uses TRBV12-3 or TRBV12-4 and TRBJ2-7; 8 bases agree with TRBD1. The CDR3 length is 14 residues. Trimming at V came to 11 bases and at J to 3 bases, leaving 12 bases not matched to a gene. The CDR3 region is CASAGTGVFYEQYF. The CDR3 region has the DNA TGTGCCTCCGCCGGGACAGGAGTTTTCTACGAGCAGTACTTC.

This clonotype occurred many times. The V call is TRBV5-1, the J call TRBJ2-3; D gene unclear. The CDR3 length is 15 residues. V was clipped by 1 base and J by 0 bases, with 9 bases between them. Germline V lookup: CDR1 SGHRS, CDR2 YFSETQ. CDR3 nucleotide sequence: TGCGCCAGCAGCTTGTGGCAGCTTAGCACAGATACGCAGTATTTT. It is translated as CASSLWQLSTDTQYF.

In this sample, this clonotype turned up many times. The rearrangement uses TRBV6-5 and TRBJ1-2, with a weak D call TRBD1 (5 bases). The CDR3 has 15 amino acids. Germline V gene sequence: CDR1 MNHEY, CDR2 SVGAGI. Trimming removed 3 bases at V and 7 bases at J, with 18 bases between. The CDR3 here is CASSYGAVALGGYTF. CDR3 bases: TGTGCCAGCAGTTATGGGGCGGTTGCTTTAGGTGGCTACACCTTC.

This clonotype has a count of ten or more. The chain carries TRBV5-1 and TRBJ2-2, with TRBD2 identical over 11 bases. The CDR3 totals 15 residues. Looked up from germline, CDR1 is SGHRS and CDR2 is YFSETQ. J lost 4 bases, V lost 4 bases, and 3 bases had no gene match. In DNA form, the CDR3 reads TGCGCCAGCAGCCTCGGACTAGCGGGCACCGGGGAGCTGTTTTTT. This encodes CASSLGLAGTGELFF.

The sample holds many counts of this clonotype. V usage is TRBV4-1 and J usage is TRBJ1-1; no clear D gene. CDR1 and CDR2 (germline): MGHRA, YSYEKL. Trimming took 2 bases from V and 4 from J, leaving 11 bases between them. The CDR3 is made up of 14 amino acids. The CDR3 region has the DNA TGCGCCAGCAGCCAACCCACGAGAGGCACTGAAGCTTTCTTT. Translation: CASSQPTRGTEAFF.

This clonotype was picked up a small number of times. A read error is possible here, since a much larger clone lies one base away. The chain couples TRBV5-1 to TRBJ2-5, with TRBD2 matching over 7 bases. TRBJ2-1 explains the end of the DNA better; the J call may be wrong. CDR1 is SGHRS, CDR2 YFSETQ, per germline. CDR3 length: 14 amino acids. The CDR3 spells CASSFTAGEETQFF. In DNA form, the CDR3 reads TGCGCCAGCAGCTTCACGGCGGGAGAAGAGACCCAGTTCTTC.

This clonotype has a count of ten or more. The rearrangement uses TRBV5-1 and TRBJ2-7, with D possibly matching TRBD2 (6 bases). The CDR3 has 16 amino acids. V was clipped by 4 bases and J by 7 bases, with 24 bases between them. Germline lookup yields CDR1 SGHRS and CDR2 YFSETQ. In DNA form, the CDR3 reads TGCGCCAGCAGCCTCGGGACTCCTCCTACGGCGGGAGAGCAGTACTTC. Residues: CASSLGTPPTAGEQYF.

CDR3 DNA: TGTGCCAGCAGCCAGCAACAGGGGAATGAGCAGTACTTC. The encoded protein is CASSQQQGNEQYF. V is TRBV7-3 and J is TRBJ2-7; TRBD1 agrees at 7 bases. After removal of 5 bases from V and 7 bases from J, the junction contained 8 bases not matched to a gene. This CDR3 is 13 amino acids long. Germline V gives CDR1 SGHTA, CDR2 FQGTGA.

This clonotype was seen ten or more times. J is TRBJ1-1 and V is TRBV4-1, with D maybe TRBD1 (6 bases). V was trimmed by 8 bases and J by 4 bases, leaving 14 bases between them. The CDR3 has 13 amino acids. The germline CDR1 and CDR2 sequences are MGHRA and YSYEKL. CDR3 DNA sequence: TGCGCCAGCCGCAGGGGAGAATCCACTGAAGCTTTCTTT. Translation gives CASRRGESTEAFF.

The table lists this clonotype with many counts. The chain is built from TRBV4-1 and TRBJ2-5; D is uncertain. V was shortened by 0 bases and J by 5 bases, with 19 bases between the two germline ends. The CDR3 is 17 amino acids. The germline V gene encodes CDR1 MGHRA and CDR2 YSYEKL. The CDR3, as DNA: TGCGCCAGCAGCCAAGACTTAGACAAGTCAAGAAGGGAGACCCAGTACTTC. It is translated as CASSQDLDKSRRETQYF.

The sample holds a few counts of this clonotype. The chain joins TRBV30 to TRBJ1-6; tentative D call: TRBD1 (6 bases). Germline loops: CDR1 GTSNPN, CDR2 SVGIG (reference sequence). This CDR3 has 14 amino acids. Deletions cut 2 bases from V and 10 bases from J, with 15 bases between. In DNA, the CDR3 is TGTGCCTGGAGTCTTTCGGGGGGCAACTCACCCCTCCACTTT. Protein: CAWSLSGGNSPLHF.

This clonotype was recorded many times. The chain employs TRBV6-1 and TRBJ2-5, with D possibly called TRBD1 or TRBD2 (5 bases each). The CDR3 is 14 residues long. Trimming took off 6 bases at V and 2 bases at J, with 13 bases between the two ends. The germline gives CDR1 MNHNS, CDR2 SASEGT. The CDR3: CASRLRDRQETQYF. DNA of the CDR3: TGTGCCAGCAGACTACGGGACCGTCAAGAGACCCAGTACTTC.

The table lists this clonotype with many counts. V gene TRBV27 combines with J gene TRBJ1-1; TRBD1 aligns across 7 bases. The CDR3 loop spans 14 amino acids. Germline V CDR1 and CDR2: MNHEY, SMNVEV (reference sequence). Germline trimming cut 7 bases from V and 2 bases from J; bases unmatched to any gene: 7. CDR3 sequence: CASTLNRGNTEAFF. The DNA for the CDR3 is TGTGCCAGCACCTTAAACAGGGGAAACACTGAAGCTTTCTTT.

Ten or more counts support this clonotype. The chain combines TRBV4-1 with TRBJ1-5; D remains ambiguous. The CDR3 runs to 16 residues. Trimming cost V 1 base and J 1 base, with 11 bases left between them. Germline V gives CDR1 MGHRA, CDR2 YSYEKL. In nucleotides, the CDR3 is TGCGCCAGCAGCCAAGCCCTTCAATTGAGCAATCAGCCCCAGCATTTT. Translating gives CASSQALQLSNQPQHF.

Many counts were recorded for this clonotype. The genes are TRBV6-5 and TRBJ1-2; D may be TRBD1 (5 bases). The V gene lost 4 bases and the J gene lost 5 bases, with 17 bases spanning the gap. Germline V gene lookup returns CDR1 MNHEY and CDR2 SVGAGI. The CDR3 spans 15 residues. CDR3 loop: CASSSVGLGSYGYTF. The CDR3 DNA sequence: TGTGCCAGCAGTTCCGTGGGGCTTGGGTCGTATGGCTACACCTTC.